This T cell receptor (beta chain) emerged from a study of blood T cell repertoires in COVID-19 (dated by TCRdb to 2018 to 2020). Broadly, across the study: Samples covering the acute and convalescent phases of COVID-19 were provided by collaborators in the United States, Italy and Spain. The prospective study material was composed of cDNA or gDNA derived from T cells, B-cell-depleted T cells, or PBMCs. The dataset comprised deeply sampled blood TCRbeta repertoires from subjects exposed to, actively infected with, or recovered from COVID-19. The repertoires were made available in a free public database intended to serve as a resource for research on the immune response to SARS-CoV-2. Samples came from the ongoing ImmuneRACE study (first 160 participants) plus 1,254 subjects from 6 global collaborators. The sample metadata nearly always contained a de-identified subject ID, COVID-19 status, age in years and sex. Where available, HLA class I and class II types were obtained from metadata supplied by the sample provider rather than from assay-based typing. Overall results and qualifications from the work: The quantity of clinical and demographic metadata differed by source and by participant and was supplied without curation.

Each collaborating institution followed its own protocols to collect whole blood in K2EDTA tubes. For TCRbeta analysis, collaborators shipped samples as frozen whole blood, isolated PBMCs, or DNA extracted from either of those sample types. Concerning this clone itself: Its antigen target is currently unknown. Base qualities are not recorded, but no much larger clone differs from it by a single base.

The immunoSEQ Assay, a bias-controlled multiplex PCR, was used to amplify TCRbeta CDR3 regions from genomic DNA. The original pipeline was this. The number of nucleated cells in each sample was estimated from the amplification of reference gene primers within the assay. Sequence reads were collapsed and filtered to measure the absolute abundance of every unique TCRbeta CDR3 rearrangement. For each sample, productive Simpson clonality was calculated as the square root of Simpson's diversity index across productive rearrangements. TCRdb carries this immuneACCESS record with in-frame sequences only. Its versions omit some clonotypes, under half of them owing to an unresolved V gene in the studies checked, with the rest unexplained. For V, J and clone size, that table is used; D and trimming come from the DNA. This sample holds 150,000 to 200,000 clones; around 85% were observed only once. 9.5% to 12% of the sample is taken by the ten largest.

What was sequenced was peripheral blood. This TCR was sampled from a human donor with active or convalescent COVID-19. The donor label of this sample is uncertain.

The CDR3 amino acid sequence is: CASSPGQGLTSGRGNEQFF. The sequenced DNA is TGTGCCAGCAGCCCAGGACAGGGCTTGACTAGCGGGAGAGGTAATGAGCAGTTCTTC. The rearranged chain carries TRBV11-3 and TRBJ2-1; TRBD2 agrees with 12 junctional bases. CDR1 is given as SGHNT and CDR2 as YENEEA, both from the germline V gene. Measured from the cysteine to the phenylalanine, the CDR3 is 19 residues long. Here the CDR3 DNA is all that survives: 57 bases in frame from base 1. Trimmed from V: 5 bases; trimmed from J: 7 bases; junction bases lacking a gene match: 18.